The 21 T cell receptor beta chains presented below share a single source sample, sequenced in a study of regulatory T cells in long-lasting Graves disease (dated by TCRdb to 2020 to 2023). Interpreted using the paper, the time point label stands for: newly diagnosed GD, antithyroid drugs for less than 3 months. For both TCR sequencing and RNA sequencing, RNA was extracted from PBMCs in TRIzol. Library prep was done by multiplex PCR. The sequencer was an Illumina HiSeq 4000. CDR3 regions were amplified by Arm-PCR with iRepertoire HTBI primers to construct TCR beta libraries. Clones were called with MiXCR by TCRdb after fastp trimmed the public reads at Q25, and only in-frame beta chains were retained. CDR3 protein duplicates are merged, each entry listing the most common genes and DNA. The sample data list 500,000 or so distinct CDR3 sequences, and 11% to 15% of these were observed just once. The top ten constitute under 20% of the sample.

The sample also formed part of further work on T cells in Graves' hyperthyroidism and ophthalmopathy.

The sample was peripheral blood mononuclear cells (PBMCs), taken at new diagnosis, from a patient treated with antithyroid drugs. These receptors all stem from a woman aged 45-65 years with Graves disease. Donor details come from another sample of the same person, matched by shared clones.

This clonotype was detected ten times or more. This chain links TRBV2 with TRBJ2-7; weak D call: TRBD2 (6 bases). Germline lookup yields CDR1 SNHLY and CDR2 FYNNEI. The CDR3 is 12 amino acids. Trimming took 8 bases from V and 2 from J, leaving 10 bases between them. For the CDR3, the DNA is TGTGCCAGCTACCGGGAGCCCTACGAGCAGTACTTC. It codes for CASYREPYEQYF.

The CDR3 region is CASSQWGLPYNEQFF. CDR3 sequence (DNA): TGTGCCAGCAGCCAATGGGGACTACCTTACAATGAGCAGTTCTTC. J is TRBJ2-1 and V is TRBV4-2, with 7 bases identical to TRBD2. V was clipped by 2 bases and J by 4 bases; unmatched bases: 5. The CDR3 has 15 residues. In germline, CDR1 is LGHNA, CDR2 YNFKEQ.

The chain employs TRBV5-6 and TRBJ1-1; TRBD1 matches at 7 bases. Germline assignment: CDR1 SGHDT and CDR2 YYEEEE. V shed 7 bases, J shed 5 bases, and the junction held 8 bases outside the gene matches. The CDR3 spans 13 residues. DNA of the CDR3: TGTGCCAGCCTCGCCGGCAGGGGGACTGAAGCTTTCTTT. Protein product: CASLAGRGTEAFF.

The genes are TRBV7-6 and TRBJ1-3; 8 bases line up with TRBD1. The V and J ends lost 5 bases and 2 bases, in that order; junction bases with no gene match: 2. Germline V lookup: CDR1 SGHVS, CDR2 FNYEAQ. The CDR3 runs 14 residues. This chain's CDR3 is CASSAQGAGNTIYF. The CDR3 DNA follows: TGTGCCAGCAGCGCACAGGGGGCTGGAAACACCATATATTTT. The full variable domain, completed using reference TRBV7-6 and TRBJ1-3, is GAGVSQSPRYKVTKRGQDVALRCDPISGHVSLYWYRQALGQGPEFLTYFNYEAQQDKSGLPNDRFSAERPEGSISTLTIQRTEQRDSAMYRCASSAQGAGNTIYFGEGSWLTVV.

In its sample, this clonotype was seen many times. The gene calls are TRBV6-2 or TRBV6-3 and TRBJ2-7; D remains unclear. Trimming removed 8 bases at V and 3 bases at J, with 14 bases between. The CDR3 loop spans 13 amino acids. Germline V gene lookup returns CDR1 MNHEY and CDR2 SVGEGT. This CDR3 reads CASGSTVDYEQYF. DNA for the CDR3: TGTGCCAGCGGATCCACCGTCGACTACGAGCAGTACTTC.

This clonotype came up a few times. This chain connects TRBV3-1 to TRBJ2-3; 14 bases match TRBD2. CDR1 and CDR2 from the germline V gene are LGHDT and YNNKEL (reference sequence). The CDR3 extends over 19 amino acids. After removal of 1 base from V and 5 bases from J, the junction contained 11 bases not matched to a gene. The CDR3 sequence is CASSQGGTSGSLGGDTQYF. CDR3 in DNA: TGTGCCAGCAGCCAAGGTGGGACTAGCGGGAGCCTTGGGGGAGATACGCAGTATTTT.

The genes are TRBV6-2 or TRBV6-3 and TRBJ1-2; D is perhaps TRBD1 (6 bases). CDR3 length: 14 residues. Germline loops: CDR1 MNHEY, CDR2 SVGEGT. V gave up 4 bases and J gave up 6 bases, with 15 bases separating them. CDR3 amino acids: CASSLQGTKDGYTF. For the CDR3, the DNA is TGTGCCAGCAGTTTACAGGGTACTAAGGATGGCTACACCTTC.

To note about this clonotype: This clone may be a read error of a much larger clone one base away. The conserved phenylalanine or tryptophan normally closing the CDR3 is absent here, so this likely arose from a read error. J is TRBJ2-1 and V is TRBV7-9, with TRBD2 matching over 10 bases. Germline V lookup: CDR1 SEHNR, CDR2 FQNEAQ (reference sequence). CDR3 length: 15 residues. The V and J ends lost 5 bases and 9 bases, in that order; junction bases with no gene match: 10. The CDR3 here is CASSQDLLAGAEQFL. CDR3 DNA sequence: TGTGCCAGCAGCCAAGATTTGCTAGCGGGAGCTGAGCAGTTCCTC.

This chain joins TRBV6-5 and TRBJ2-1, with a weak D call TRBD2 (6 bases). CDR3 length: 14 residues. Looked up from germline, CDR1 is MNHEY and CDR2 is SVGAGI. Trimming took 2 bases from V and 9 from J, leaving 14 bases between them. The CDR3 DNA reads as TGTGCCAGCAGTTACAGGACGGAGGGTATTGAGCAGTTCTTC. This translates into CASSYRTEGIEQFF.

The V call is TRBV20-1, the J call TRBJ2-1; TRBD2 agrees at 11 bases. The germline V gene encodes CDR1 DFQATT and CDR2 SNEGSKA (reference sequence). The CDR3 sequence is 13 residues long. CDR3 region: CSGGLAGRGEQFF. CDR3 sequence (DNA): TGCAGCGGTGGACTAGCGGGTAGAGGTGAGCAGTTCTTC.

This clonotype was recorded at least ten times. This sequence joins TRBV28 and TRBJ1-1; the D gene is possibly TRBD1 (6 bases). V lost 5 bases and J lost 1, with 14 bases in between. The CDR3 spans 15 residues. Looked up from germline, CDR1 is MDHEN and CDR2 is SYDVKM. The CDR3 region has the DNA TGTGCCAGCAGTGCCATGGGACATCAGAACACTGAAGCTTTCTTT. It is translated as CASSAMGHQNTEAFF.

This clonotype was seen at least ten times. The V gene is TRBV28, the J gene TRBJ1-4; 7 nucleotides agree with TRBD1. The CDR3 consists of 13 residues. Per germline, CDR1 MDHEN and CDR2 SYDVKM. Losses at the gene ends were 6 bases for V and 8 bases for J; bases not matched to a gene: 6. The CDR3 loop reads CASRVTGSEKLFF. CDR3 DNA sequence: TGTGCCAGCAGAGTGACAGGGTCCGAAAAACTGTTTTTT.

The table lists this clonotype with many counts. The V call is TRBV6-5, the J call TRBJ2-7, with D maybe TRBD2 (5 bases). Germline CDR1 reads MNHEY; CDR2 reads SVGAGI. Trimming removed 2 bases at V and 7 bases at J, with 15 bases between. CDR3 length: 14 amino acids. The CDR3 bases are TGTGCCAGCAGTTACCCGACACCTACGGGAGAGCAGTACTTC. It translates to CASSYPTPTGEQYF.

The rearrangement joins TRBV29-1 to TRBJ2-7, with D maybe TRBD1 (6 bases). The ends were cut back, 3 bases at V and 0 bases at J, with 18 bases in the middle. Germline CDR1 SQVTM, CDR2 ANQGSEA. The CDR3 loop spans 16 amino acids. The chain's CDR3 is CSVEGRTGPNSYEQYF. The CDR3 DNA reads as TGCAGCGTTGAGGGACGAACAGGGCCCAACTCCTACGAGCAGTACTTC.

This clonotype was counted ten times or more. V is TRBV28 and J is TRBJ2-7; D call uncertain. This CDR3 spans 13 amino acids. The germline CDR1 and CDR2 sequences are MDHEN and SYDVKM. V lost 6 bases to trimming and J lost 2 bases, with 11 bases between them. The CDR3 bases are TGTGCCAGCAGCTTAAATGGGGCCTACGAGCAGTACTTC. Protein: CASSLNGAYEQYF.

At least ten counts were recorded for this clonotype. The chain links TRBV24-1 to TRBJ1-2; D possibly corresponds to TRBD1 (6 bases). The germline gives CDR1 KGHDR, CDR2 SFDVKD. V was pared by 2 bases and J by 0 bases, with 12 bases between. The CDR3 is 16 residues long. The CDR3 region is CATSDSAAGANYGYTF. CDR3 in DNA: TGTGCCACCAGTGATTCGGCGGCAGGGGCTAACTATGGCTACACCTTC.

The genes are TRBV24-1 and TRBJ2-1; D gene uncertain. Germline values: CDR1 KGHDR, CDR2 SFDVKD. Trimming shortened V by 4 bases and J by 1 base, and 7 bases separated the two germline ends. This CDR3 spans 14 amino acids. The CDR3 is CATSETDSYNEQFF. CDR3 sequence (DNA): TGTGCCACCAGTGAAACCGATTCCTACAATGAGCAGTTCTTC.

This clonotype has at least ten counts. The CDR3 bases are TGTGCCAGCAGTTTGACGCAGACTGGAAACACCATATATTTT. Protein: CASSLTQTGNTIYF. This chain connects TRBV28 to TRBJ1-3; D not certain. This CDR3 has 14 residues. Looked up from germline, CDR1 is MDHEN and CDR2 is SYDVKM. Trimming left V 3 bases short and J 2 bases short, with 8 bases between.

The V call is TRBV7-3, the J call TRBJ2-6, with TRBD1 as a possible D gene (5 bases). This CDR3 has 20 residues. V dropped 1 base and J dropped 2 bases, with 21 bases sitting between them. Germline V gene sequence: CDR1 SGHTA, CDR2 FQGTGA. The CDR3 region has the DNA TGTGCCAGCAGCTTAATCGCCGCAACAGGAAAGTACACTGGGGCCAACGTCCTGACTTTC. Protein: CASSLIAATGKYTGANVLTF.

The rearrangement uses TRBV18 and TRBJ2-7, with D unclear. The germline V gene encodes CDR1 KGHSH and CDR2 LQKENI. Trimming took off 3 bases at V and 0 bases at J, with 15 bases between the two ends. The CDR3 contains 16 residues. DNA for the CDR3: TGTGCCAGCTCACCGACGGGCCTTAGGAGCTCCTACGAGCAGTACTTC. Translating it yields CASSPTGLRSSYEQYF.

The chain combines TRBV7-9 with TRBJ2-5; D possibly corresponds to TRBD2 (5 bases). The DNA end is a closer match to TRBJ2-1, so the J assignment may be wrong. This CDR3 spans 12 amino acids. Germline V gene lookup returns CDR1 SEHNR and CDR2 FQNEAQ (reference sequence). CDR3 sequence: CASSPPGREQFF. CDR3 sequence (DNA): TGTGCCAGCAGCCCTCCGGGAAGAGAGCAGTTCTTC.